This is a list of T cell receptor beta chains from one sample in a study of T cells in Graves' hyperthyroidism and ophthalmopathy. From the multiplex PCR reads, TCRdb called clonotypes with MiXCR, one entry per CDR3 protein. The repertoire includes roughly 840,000 distinct CDR3 sequences, around 38% of them detected once, and 7.5% to 9.5% sits in the top ten. Sequencing was done on a sample of blood. The receptors derive from a man aged 18 to 29 with Graves' hyperthyroidism. CDR3s include the opening cysteine and the closing phenylalanine or tryptophan. The order of the fields is D gene, J gene, clone size, V gene, CDR3 protein, CDR3 DNA. The D gene is left open where the match is weak. Expanded clones get a size class; other rows say once, few or many, or leave the size out.

D: -; J: TRBJ2-7; size: -; V: TRBV20-1; CDR3: CSANNRYEQYF; DNA: TGCAGTGCCAATAACCGGTACGAGCAGTACTTC
D: -; J: TRBJ2-6; size: -; V: TRBV19; CDR3: CASSTYRPSGANVLTF; DNA: TGTGCCAGTAGTACGTACAGGCCCTCTGGGGCCAACGTCCTGACTTTC
D: -; J: TRBJ1-2; size: -; V: TRBV25-1; CDR3: CASSAGVVYGYTF; DNA: TGTGCCAGCAGTGCGGGGGTGGTCTATGGCTACACCTTC
D: TRBD2; J: TRBJ2-7; size: few; V: TRBV7-9; CDR3: CASSLDGGGTYEQYF; DNA: TGTGCCAGCAGCTTAGACGGCGGGGGAACGTACGAGCAGTACTTC
D: TRBD2; J: TRBJ2-7; size: -; V: TRBV2; CDR3: CASSELLAVSYEQYF; DNA: TGTGCCAGCAGTGAACTCCTAGCGGTATCCTACGAGCAGTACTTC
D: -; J: TRBJ1-2; size: -; V: TRBV14; CDR3: CASSQDPREGYTF; DNA: TGTGCCAGCAGCCAAGATCCCAGGGAAGGCTACACCTTC
D: TRBD1; J: TRBJ1-2; size: -; V: TRBV7-3; CDR3: CASSYQGQVDGYTF; DNA: TGTGCCAGCAGTTACCAGGGACAGGTGGATGGCTACACCTTC
D: TRBD1; J: TRBJ2-2; size: -; V: TRBV5-1; CDR3: CASSLKGAYNTGELFF; DNA: TGCGCCAGCAGCTTGAAGGGGGCCTACAACACCGGGGAGCTGTTTTTT
D: -; J: TRBJ1-3; size: -; V: TRBV2; CDR3: CASSDGTFSLSGNTMYF; DNA: TGTGCCAGCAGTGATGGAACTTTTTCTCTCTCTGGAAACACCATGTATTTT
D: TRBD1; J: TRBJ1-6; size: -; V: TRBV10-3; CDR3: CAIRGQEYQNSPLHF; DNA: TGTGCCATCAGGGGACAGGAGTATCAAAATTCACCCCTCCACTTT
D: -; J: TRBJ1-1; size: many; V: TRBV29-1; CDR3: CSVDSLTEAFF; DNA: TGCAGCGTTGACAGCCTCACTGAAGCTTTCTTT
D: -; J: TRBJ1-6; size: -; V: TRBV7-9; CDR3: CASTLLGGSPLHF; DNA: TGTGCCAGCACCTTATTAGGGGGTTCACCCCTCCACTTT
D: TRBD1; J: TRBJ1-4; size: -; V: TRBV2; CDR3: CASRDRAGTEKLFF; DNA: TGTGCCAGCAGGGACAGGGCAGGCACTGAAAAACTGTTTTTT
D: -; J: TRBJ1-4; size: few; V: TRBV20-1; CDR3: CSARLLADEKLFF; DNA: TGCAGTGCTAGACTCCTAGCGGATGAAAAACTGTTTTTT
D: -; J: TRBJ1-1; size: -; V: TRBV20-1; CDR3: CSARNQGYTEAFF; DNA: TGCAGTGCTAGGAACCAGGGGTACACTGAAGCTTTCTTT
D: -; J: TRBJ1-4; size: -; V: TRBV7-2; CDR3: CASSLDSPTNEKLFF; DNA: TGTGCCAGCAGCTTAGACAGCCCAACTAATGAAAAACTGTTTTTT
D: -; J: TRBJ2-7; size: -; V: TRBV10-3; CDR3: CAISDPGWGFF; DNA: TGTGCCATCAGTGATCCGGGCTGGGGCTTCTTC
D: -; J: TRBJ2-7; size: few; V: TRBV7-9; CDR3: CASSSPMRYEQYF; DNA: TGTGCCAGCAGCTCCCCAATGAGATACGAGCAGTACTTC
D: -; J: TRBJ1-5; size: -; V: TRBV9; CDR3: CASSQGAGGANQPQHF; DNA: TGTGCCAGCAGCCAGGGCGCCGGGGGCGCCAATCAGCCCCAGCATTTT
D: -; J: TRBJ2-6; size: few; V: TRBV13; CDR3: CASTGFSSGANVLTF; DNA: TGTGCCAGTACAGGGTTCAGCTCTGGGGCCAACGTCCTGACTTTC
D: TRBD2; J: TRBJ2-2; size: -; V: TRBV7-8; CDR3: CASSSGIVAGGTGELFF; DNA: TGTGCCAGCAGCTCAGGGATCGTAGCGGGGGGCACCGGGGAGCTGTTTTTT
D: -; J: TRBJ1-3; size: few; V: TRBV19; CDR3: CASSIAGAAGNTIYF; DNA: TGTGCCAGTAGTATAGCGGGGGCCGCTGGAAACACCATATATTTT
D: -; J: TRBJ1-1; size: -; V: TRBV5-1; CDR3: CASSRSGYGDTEAFF; DNA: TGCGCCAGCAGCCGCTCAGGGTATGGAGACACTGAAGCTTTCTTT
D: -; J: TRBJ2-3; size: -; V: TRBV25-1; CDR3: CASSGQTVSLPTDTQYF; DNA: TGTGCCAGCAGTGGTCAGACAGTCTCACTACCCACAGATACGCAGTATTTT
D: TRBD1; J: TRBJ2-5; size: once; V: TRBV7-9; CDR3: CASSARQGLAETQYF; DNA: TGTGCCAGCAGTGCTAGACAGGGCCTCGCGGAGACCCAGTACTTC
D: TRBD1; J: TRBJ1-5; size: -; V: TRBV28; CDR3: CASSTPRTGGRQPQHF; DNA: TGTGCCAGCAGTACCCCTCGGACAGGGGGCCGTCAGCCCCAGCATTTT
D: -; J: TRBJ1-1; size: -; V: TRBV9; CDR3: CASSVWAVNTEAFF; DNA: TGTGCCAGCAGCGTATGGGCAGTGAACACTGAAGCTTTCTTT
D: TRBD2; J: TRBJ2-5; size: -; V: TRBV7-9; CDR3: CASSPPSGPPETQYF; DNA: TGTGCCAGCAGCCCCCCTAGCGGTCCCCCAGAGACCCAGTACTTC
D: -; J: TRBJ1-2; size: few; V: TRBV7-7; CDR3: CATEPGYTF; DNA: TGTGCGACCGAACCGGGCTACACCTTC
D: -; J: TRBJ1-5; size: few; V: TRBV4-1; CDR3: CASSQDRGTQPQHF; DNA: TGCGCCAGCAGCCAAGATAGAGGGACTCAGCCCCAGCATTTT
D: -; J: TRBJ1-2; size: -; V: TRBV25-1; CDR3: CATRQGNGYTF; DNA: TGTGCCACCAGGCAGGGTAATGGCTACACCTTC
D: TRBD2; J: TRBJ2-5; size: many; V: TRBV4-3; CDR3: CASSSGLAEQETQYF; DNA: TGCGCCAGCAGCTCAGGACTAGCCGAACAAGAGACCCAGTACTTC
D: -; J: TRBJ1-1; size: few; V: TRBV13; CDR3: CASSLLLRGTEAFF; DNA: TGTGCCAGCAGCCTACTCCTCAGGGGCACTGAAGCTTTCTTT
D: -; J: TRBJ2-5; size: few; V: TRBV11-2; CDR3: CASSGRGSETQYF; DNA: TGTGCCAGCAGCGGAAGAGGTTCGGAGACCCAGTACTTC
D: TRBD1; J: TRBJ1-2; size: once; V: TRBV19; CDR3: CASTWQGADGYTF; DNA: TGTGCCAGTACCTGGCAGGGGGCGGATGGCTACACCTTC
D: -; J: TRBJ1-5; size: -; V: TRBV6-1; CDR3: CASSYGTNRNQPQHF; DNA: TGTGCCAGCAGTTACGGCACCAATCGCAATCAGCCCCAGCATTTT
D: -; J: TRBJ2-2; size: few; V: TRBV12-3/TRBV12-4; CDR3: CASSFRVGNTGELFF; DNA: TGTGCCAGCAGTTTCAGGGTTGGAAACACCGGGGAGCTGTTTTTT
D: TRBD1; J: TRBJ1-1; size: many; V: TRBV20-1; CDR3: CSARGGTGTPEAFF; DNA: TGCAGTGCTAGAGGAGGGACAGGGACCCCTGAAGCTTTCTTT
D: -; J: TRBJ1-3; size: -; V: TRBV5-1; CDR3: CASSRQADQAGNTIYF; DNA: TGCGCCAGCAGCAGGCAGGCCGATCAAGCGGGAAACACCATATATTTT
D: -; J: TRBJ2-7; size: -; V: TRBV5-1; CDR3: CASSRQDSGVSYEQYF; DNA: TGCGCCAGCAGCCGACAGGACAGCGGGGTCTCCTACGAGCAGTACTTC
D: -; J: TRBJ1-2; size: -; V: TRBV6-5; CDR3: CASSYSRFGPDYGYTF; DNA: TGTGCCAGCAGTTACTCGAGGTTTGGGCCGGACTATGGCTACACCTTC
D: -; J: TRBJ1-5; size: -; V: TRBV13; CDR3: CASSLYRQSNQPQHF; DNA: TGTGCCAGCAGCTTGTATCGACAGAGCAATCAGCCCCAGCATTTT
D: TRBD1; J: TRBJ1-2; size: many; V: TRBV2; CDR3: CASSERQGGGYTF; DNA: TGTGCCAGCAGTGAGCGACAGGGCGGGGGCTACACCTTC
D: -; J: TRBJ2-5; size: few; V: TRBV5-1; CDR3: CASSLEGGVETQYF; DNA: TGCGCCAGCAGCTTGGAGGGTGGTGTGGAGACCCAGTACTTC
D: -; J: TRBJ1-1; size: -; V: TRBV7-9; CDR3: CASSTTAGANTEAFF; DNA: TGTGCCAGCAGCACCACGGCGGGGGCAAACACTGAAGCTTTCTTT
D: -; J: TRBJ1-1; size: many; V: TRBV29-1; CDR3: CSALGGARTEAFF; DNA: TGCAGCGCTCTCGGGGGGGCTCGCACTGAAGCTTTCTTT
D: TRBD1; J: TRBJ1-5; size: -; V: TRBV10-3; CDR3: CASSPHDRGYQPQHF; DNA: TGTGCCAGCAGCCCTCATGACAGGGGATATCAGCCCCAGCATTTT